Presented here are 2 T cell receptor beta chains from one specimen sequenced in a study of cytomegalovirus exposure and HLA in healthy donors. The study ran its PCR with 60 Vbeta and 13 Jbeta primers. Generated by immunoSEQ multiplex PCR, the TCRdb table keeps only in-frame clones and is missing some. The sample consists of around 90,000 clones, roughly 67% of them appearing once. Input material: PBMCs. These receptors originate from a human donor in good health.

The chain has TRBV4-3 and TRBJ1-1; D not certain. V shed 0 bases and J shed 3 bases, with 14 bases lying between them. The CDR3 runs 16 residues. The germline V gene has CDR1 LGHNA and CDR2 YSLEER. The CDR3 loop is CASSQERSLMDTEAFF. The CDR3, as DNA: TGCGCCAGCAGCCAAGAGAGGAGCCTAATGGACACTGAAGCTTTCTTT.

This clone occurred once. The chain employs TRBV7-7 and TRBJ2-1, with no clear D. The germline gives CDR1 SSHAT, CDR2 FNYEAQ (reference sequence). Trimming cost V 4 bases and J 0 bases, with 10 bases left between them. The CDR3 covers 15 residues. The CDR3 sequence: CASSYTYSSYNEQFF. CDR3 sequence (DNA): TGTGCCAGCAGCTATACTTATAGCTCCTACAATGAGCAGTTCTTC.